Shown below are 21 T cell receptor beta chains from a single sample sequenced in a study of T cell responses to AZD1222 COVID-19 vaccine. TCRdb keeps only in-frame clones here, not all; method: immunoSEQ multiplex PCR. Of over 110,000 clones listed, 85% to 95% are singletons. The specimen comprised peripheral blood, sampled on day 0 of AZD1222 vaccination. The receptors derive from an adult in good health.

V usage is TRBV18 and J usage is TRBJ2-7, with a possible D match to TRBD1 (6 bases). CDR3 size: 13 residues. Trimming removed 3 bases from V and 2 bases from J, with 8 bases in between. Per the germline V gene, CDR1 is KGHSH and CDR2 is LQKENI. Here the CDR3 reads CASSPTGTYEQYF. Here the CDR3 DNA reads TGTGCCAGCTCACCCACAGGGACCTACGAGCAGTACTTC.

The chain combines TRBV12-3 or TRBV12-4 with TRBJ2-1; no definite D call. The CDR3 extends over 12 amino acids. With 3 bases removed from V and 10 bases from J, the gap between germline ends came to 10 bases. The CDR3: CASSFRRWEQFF. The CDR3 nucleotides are TGTGCCAGCAGTTTTAGGCGGTGGGAGCAGTTCTTC.

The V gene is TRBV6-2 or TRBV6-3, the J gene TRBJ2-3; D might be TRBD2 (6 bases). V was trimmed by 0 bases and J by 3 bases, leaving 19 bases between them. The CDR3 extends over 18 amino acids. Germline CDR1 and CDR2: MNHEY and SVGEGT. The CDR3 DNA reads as TGTGCCAGCAGTTACTCGAGGGCCTCTAGCGCACTTACAGATACGCAGTATTTT. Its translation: CASSYSRASSALTDTQYF.

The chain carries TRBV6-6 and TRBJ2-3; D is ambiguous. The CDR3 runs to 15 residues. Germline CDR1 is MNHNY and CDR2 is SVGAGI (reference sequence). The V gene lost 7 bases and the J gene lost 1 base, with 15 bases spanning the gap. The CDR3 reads CASTPLQGGTDTQYF. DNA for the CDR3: TGTGCCAGCACCCCCCTGCAAGGTGGCACAGATACGCAGTATTTT.

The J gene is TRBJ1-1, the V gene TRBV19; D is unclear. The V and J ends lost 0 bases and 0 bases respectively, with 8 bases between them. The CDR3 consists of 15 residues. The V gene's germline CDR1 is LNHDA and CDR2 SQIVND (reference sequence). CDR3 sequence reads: CASSIDPILNTEAFF. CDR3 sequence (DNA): TGTGCCAGTAGTATAGATCCCATTTTGAACACTGAAGCTTTCTTT. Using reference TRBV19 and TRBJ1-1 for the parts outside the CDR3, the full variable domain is DGGITQSPKYLFRKEGQNVTLSCEQNLNHDAMYWYRQDPGQGLRLIYYSQIVNDFQKGDIAEGYSVSREKKESFPLTVTSAQKNPTAFYLCASSIDPILNTEAFFGQGTRLTVV.

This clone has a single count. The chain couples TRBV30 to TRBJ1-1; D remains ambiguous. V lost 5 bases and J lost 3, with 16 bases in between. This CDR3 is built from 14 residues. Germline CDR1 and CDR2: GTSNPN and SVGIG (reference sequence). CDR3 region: CAWGSEFHYTEAFF. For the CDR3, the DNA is TGTGCCTGGGGGAGTGAGTTTCACTACACTGAAGCTTTCTTT.

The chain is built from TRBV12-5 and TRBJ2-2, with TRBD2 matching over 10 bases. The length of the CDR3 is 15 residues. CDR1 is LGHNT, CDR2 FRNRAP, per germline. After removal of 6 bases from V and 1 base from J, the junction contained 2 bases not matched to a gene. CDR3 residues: CASGRLAGNTGELFF. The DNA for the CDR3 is TGTGCTAGTGGGCGACTAGCGGGGAACACCGGGGAGCTGTTTTTT.

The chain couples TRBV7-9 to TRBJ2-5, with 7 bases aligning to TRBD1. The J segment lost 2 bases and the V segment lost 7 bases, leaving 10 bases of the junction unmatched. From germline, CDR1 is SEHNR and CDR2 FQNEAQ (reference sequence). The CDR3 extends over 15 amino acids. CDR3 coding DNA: TGTGCCAGCACCTTGGGGGCAGGGGGTCAAGAGACCCAGTACTTC. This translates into CASTLGAGGQETQYF. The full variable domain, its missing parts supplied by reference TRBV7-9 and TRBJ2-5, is DTGVSQNPRHKITKRGQNVTFRCDPISEHNRLYWYRQTLGQGPEFLTYFQNEAQLEKSRLLSDRFSAERPKGSFSTLEIQRTEQGDSAMYLCASTLGAGGQETQYFGPGTRLLVL.

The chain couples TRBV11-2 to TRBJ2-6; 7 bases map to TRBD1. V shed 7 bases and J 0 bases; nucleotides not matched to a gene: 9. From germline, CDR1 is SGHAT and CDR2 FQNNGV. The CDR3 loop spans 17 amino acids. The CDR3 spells CASTIQGFPSGANVLTF. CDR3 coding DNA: TGTGCCAGCACCATACAGGGGTTCCCCTCTGGGGCCAACGTCCTGACTTTC.

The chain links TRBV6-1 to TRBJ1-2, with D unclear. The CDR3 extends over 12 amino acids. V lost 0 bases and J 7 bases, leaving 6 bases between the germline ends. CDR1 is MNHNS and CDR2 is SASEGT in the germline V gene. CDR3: CASSEAVGGYTF. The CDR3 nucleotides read TGTGCCAGCAGTGAAGCAGTCGGTGGCTACACCTTC.

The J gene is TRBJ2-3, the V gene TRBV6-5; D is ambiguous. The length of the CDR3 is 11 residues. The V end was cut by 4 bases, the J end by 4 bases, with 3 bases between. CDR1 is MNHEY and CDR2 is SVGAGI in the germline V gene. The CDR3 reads CASSSSDTQYF. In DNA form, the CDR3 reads TGTGCCAGCAGTTCATCAGATACGCAGTATTTT.

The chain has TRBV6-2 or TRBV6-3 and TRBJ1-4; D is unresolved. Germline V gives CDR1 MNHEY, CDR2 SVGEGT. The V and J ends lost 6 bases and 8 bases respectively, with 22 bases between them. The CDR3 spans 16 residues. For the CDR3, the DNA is TGTGCCAGCAGCTTTCATACGCCTCATCTTTCAGAAAAACTGTTTTTT. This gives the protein CASSFHTPHLSEKLFF.

CDR3 in DNA: TGCGCCAGCAGCCAAGAACCCGGGACACCCCTCTCCTACGAGCAGTACTTC. Encoded protein: CASSQEPGTPLSYEQYF. The genes are TRBV4-1 and TRBJ2-7, with D possibly TRBD1 on 6 matching bases. This CDR3 is 17 amino acids long. Germline CDR1 MGHRA, CDR2 YSYEKL. Trimming cost V 0 bases and J 0 bases, with 15 bases left between them.

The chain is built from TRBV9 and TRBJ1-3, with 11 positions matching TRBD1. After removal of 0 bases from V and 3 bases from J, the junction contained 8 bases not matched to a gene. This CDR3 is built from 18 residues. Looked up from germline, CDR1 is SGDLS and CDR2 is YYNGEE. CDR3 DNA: TGTGCCAGCAGCGTAGCTCTGGTGGACAGGGGGCTTGGAAACACCATATATTTT. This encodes CASSVALVDRGLGNTIYF.

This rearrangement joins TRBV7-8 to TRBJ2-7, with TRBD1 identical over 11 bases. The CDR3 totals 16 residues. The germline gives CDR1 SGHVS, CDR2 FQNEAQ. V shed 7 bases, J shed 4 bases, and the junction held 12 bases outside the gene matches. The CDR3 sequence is CASTIGPGQGAYEQYF. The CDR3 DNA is TGTGCCAGCACCATAGGCCCCGGACAGGGGGCGTACGAGCAGTACTTC. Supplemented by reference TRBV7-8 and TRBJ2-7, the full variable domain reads GAGVSQSPRYKVAKRGQDVALRCDPISGHVSLFWYQQALGQGPEFLTYFQNEAQLDKSGLPSDRFFAERPEGSVSTLKIQRTQQEDSAVYLCASTIGPGQGAYEQYFGPGTRLTVT.

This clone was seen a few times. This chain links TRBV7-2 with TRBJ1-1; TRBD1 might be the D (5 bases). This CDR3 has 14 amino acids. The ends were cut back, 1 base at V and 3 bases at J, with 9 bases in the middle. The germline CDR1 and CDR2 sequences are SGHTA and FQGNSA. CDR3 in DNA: TGTGCCAGCAGCTTAGTCTGGGGGGACACTGAAGCTTTCTTT. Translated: CASSLVWGDTEAFF.

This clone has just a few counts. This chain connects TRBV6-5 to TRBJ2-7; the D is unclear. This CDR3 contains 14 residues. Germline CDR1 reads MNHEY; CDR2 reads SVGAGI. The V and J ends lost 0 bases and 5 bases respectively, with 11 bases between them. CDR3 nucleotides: TGTGCCAGCAGTTACTCCAGGCCAGGAGACGAGCAGTACTTC. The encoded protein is CASSYSRPGDEQYF.

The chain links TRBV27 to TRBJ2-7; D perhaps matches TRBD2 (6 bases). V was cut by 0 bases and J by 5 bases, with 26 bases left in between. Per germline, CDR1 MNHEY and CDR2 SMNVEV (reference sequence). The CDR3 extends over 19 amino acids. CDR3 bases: TGTGCCAGCAGTTTATCTGGGGGGAGCGAATGGGAGAGGAACCACGAGCAGTACTTC. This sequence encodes CASSLSGGSEWERNHEQYF.

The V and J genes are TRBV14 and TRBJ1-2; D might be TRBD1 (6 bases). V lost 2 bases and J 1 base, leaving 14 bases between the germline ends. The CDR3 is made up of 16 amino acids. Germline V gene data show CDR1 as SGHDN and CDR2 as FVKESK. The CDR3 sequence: CASSQRRGAGNYGYTF. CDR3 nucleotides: TGTGCCAGCAGCCAAAGACGGGGGGCCGGTAACTATGGCTACACCTTC.

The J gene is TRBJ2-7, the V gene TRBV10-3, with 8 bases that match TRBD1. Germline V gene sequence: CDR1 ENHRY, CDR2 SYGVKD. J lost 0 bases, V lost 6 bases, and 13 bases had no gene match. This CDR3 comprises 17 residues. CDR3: CAISLTGAALTSYEQYF. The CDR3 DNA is TGTGCCATCAGCCTGACAGGGGCAGCCTTAACCTCCTACGAGCAGTACTTC.

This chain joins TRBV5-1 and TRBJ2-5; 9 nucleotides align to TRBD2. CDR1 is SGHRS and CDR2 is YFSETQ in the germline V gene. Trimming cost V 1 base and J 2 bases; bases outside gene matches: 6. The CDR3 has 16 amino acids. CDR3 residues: CASSLLASGTQETQYF. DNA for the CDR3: TGCGCCAGCAGCTTGTTGGCTAGCGGGACTCAAGAGACCCAGTACTTC.